This entry describes one TCR beta chain. The antigen it recognizes is unknown. No qualities accompany the bases; no much larger clone lies one base away. This sample was included in a study of blood T cell repertoires in COVID-19 (dated by TCRdb to about 2020). Turning to the overall study: Collaborator samples came from the United States, Italy and Spain and covered acute and convalescent phases of COVID-19. The samples were drawn from the first 160 participants of the ongoing ImmuneRACE study and from 1,254 subjects provided by 6 global collaborators. A freely available public database, intended as a resource for researchers studying the immune response to SARS-CoV-2, is where the repertoires were released. The sample metadata nearly always contained a de-identified subject ID, COVID-19 status, age in years and sex. Subjects who had been exposed to COVID-19, were actively infected with it, or had recovered from it provided the deeply sampled blood TCRbeta repertoires that made up the dataset. Where available, HLA class I and class II types were obtained from metadata supplied by the sample provider rather than from assay-based typing. The material from the prospective study consisted of cDNA or gDNA derived from T cells, B-cell-depleted T cells, or PBMCs. Study-wide findings and limitations: The quantity of clinical and demographic metadata differed by source and by participant and was supplied without curation.

Germline trimming: 5 bases from V, 10 bases from J; junction bases outside gene matches: 8. Its CDR3 holds 14 amino acids, cysteine through phenylalanine. Of all the DNA, just the CDR3 is kept, 42 bases in frame from base 1. Based on the germline V gene, the CDR1 and CDR2 sequences are ENHRY and SYGVKD. Enrolling through a virtual design, the prospective study's participants ranged in age from about 18 to 89 years and lived across roughly 23 United States geographic areas. In the prospective study, cohorts were assigned on the basis of participant-reported clinical history obtained from a screening survey and a study questionnaire. Recovered participants in ImmuneRACE Cohort 3 were defined as having two consecutive negative NP/OP PCR tests, clearance from a healthcare professional, or resolution of symptoms. In the prospective study, mobile phlebotomists collected whole blood, serum and a nasopharyngeal or oropharyngeal swab from each participant. Participants in the prospective study had the option to provide additional blood draws and questionnaires over an approximately 2-month period. Before DNA extraction, blood samples from the prospective study were shipped at room temperature or frozen.

The immunoSEQ Assay, a bias-controlled multiplex PCR, was used to amplify TCRbeta CDR3 regions from genomic DNA. Per the authors' processing: The number of nucleated cells in each sample was estimated by amplification of reference gene primers within the assay. To quantify the absolute abundance of each unique TCRbeta CDR3 rearrangement, sequence reads were collapsed and filtered. For each sample, productive Simpson clonality was calculated as the square root of Simpson's diversity index across productive rearrangements. The table was pulled from immuneACCESS by TCRdb, which kept in-frame rearrangements only. Such tables lose some clones; where checked, under half of the loss comes from unresolved V genes, and the rest has no known cause. From that table come the V and J calls and clone size; the DNA was used to work out D and trimming. In this sample the table shows more than 400,000 clones, about 90% of which occur a single time. 0.7% of the sample belongs to the ten largest clones.

Here the chain combines TRBV10-3 and TRBJ2-1, and TRBD2 aligns with 10 junction nucleotides. Sequencing was done on a sample of PBMCs or T cells enriched from blood (not recorded which). The source is a woman aged 18-29 years who had recovered from COVID-19. At the DNA level, the sequence is TGTGCCATCAGTACTAGCGGGGCTGACGGGGAGCAGTTCTTC. Translation gives CAISTSGADGEQFF.